A single sample gave rise to the 10 T cell receptor beta chains below, sequenced in a study of a mutant IDH1 vaccine in newly diagnosed glioma (dated by TCRdb to about 2021). These receptors have no identified antigens. Reading the label with the study, this specimen's time point is: week 47, end of study. Each vaccine dose, consisting of 300 ug of a 20-mer mutant IDH1 peptide in Montanide, was administered subcutaneously with topical imiquimod. Receptor libraries were prepared by the immunoSEQ multiplex PCR assay. The immuneACCESS repertoire file appears here via TCRdb, limited to in-frame rearrangements. These files lack a portion of the clones; in checked studies, under half of the deficit traces to unresolved V genes, and the cause of the others is not known. The sample yields nearly 25,000 clones; 82% were counted once. Together, the top ten hold about 3.8% of the sample. The sample in question was PBMCs, obtained from a glioma patient whose treatment included an IDH1 peptide vaccine. The receptors derive from a man in his forties with glioma. Some clones in this sample may be carry-over from other donors' samples.

The rearrangement links TRBV4-3 to TRBJ2-2; D gene uncertain. The CDR3 runs 19 residues. Germline V gene lookup returns CDR1 LGHNA and CDR2 YSLEER. V was pared by 0 bases and J by 3 bases, with 20 bases between. CDR3 DNA: TGCGCCAGCAGCCAAGAGCCCCGACACGAAACCGAGGACACCGGGGAGCTGTTTTTT. This gives the protein CASSQEPRHETEDTGELFF.

This rearrangement joins TRBV6-5 to TRBJ2-7; weak D call: TRBD1 (5 bases). CDR1 is MNHEY and CDR2 is SVGAGI in the germline V gene. This CDR3 has 14 residues. The germline V and J ends were trimmed by 5 bases and 6 bases, with 17 bases remaining between them. The CDR3 sequence is CASSPPGILSEQYF. The CDR3 region has the DNA TGTGCCAGCAGTCCTCCAGGGATTTTATCCGAGCAGTACTTC.

V is TRBV6-1 and J is TRBJ1-2, with D possibly TRBD1 on 6 matching bases. Germline-derived CDR1 and CDR2 are MNHNS and SASEGT. V was trimmed by 4 bases and J by 3 bases, leaving 12 bases between them. This CDR3 has 14 amino acids. CDR3 coding DNA: TGTGCCAGCAGTGTTCGGGGGGCTGACTATGGCTACACCTTC. As protein: CASSVRGADYGYTF.

This clone was seen more than once but under ten times. For the CDR3, the DNA is TGTGCCAGCAGTTACGAACAACAGGACCTTCAAGGCTACACCTTC. The encoded protein is CASSYEQQDLQGYTF. The rearrangement links TRBV6-6 to TRBJ1-2, with a possible D match to TRBD1 (5 bases). V dropped 2 bases and J dropped 8 bases, with 18 bases sitting between them. Germline V gene sequence: CDR1 MNHNY, CDR2 SVGAGI (reference sequence). This CDR3 comprises 15 residues.

The chain is built from TRBV19 and TRBJ1-2; 8 positions agree with TRBD1. This CDR3 has 14 amino acids. CDR1 and CDR2 (germline): LNHDA, SQIVND (reference sequence). J lost 4 bases, V lost 5 bases, and 6 bases had no gene match. CDR3 protein: CASSPSGGGYGYTF. Written as DNA, the CDR3 is TGTGCCAGTAGTCCTTCAGGGGGCGGCTATGGCTACACCTTC.

This clone was seen just once. This sequence joins TRBV7-2 and TRBJ2-5; TRBD1 is a possible D gene (5 bases). Trimming took off 2 bases at V and 4 bases at J, with 5 bases between the two ends. The CDR3 length is 12 residues. From germline, CDR1 is SGHTA and CDR2 FQGNSA. The CDR3 sequence is CASSLQGETQYF. The CDR3 DNA is TGTGCCAGCAGCTTACAGGGAGAGACCCAGTACTTC.

The rearrangement links TRBV2 to TRBJ2-3; 9 bases line up with TRBD1. The CDR3 runs to 14 residues. Germline loops: CDR1 SNHLY, CDR2 FYNNEI. With 6 bases clipped from V and 5 bases from J, the junction kept 6 bases outside the gene matches. CDR3 protein: CASSPQGAGDTQYF. CDR3 DNA: TGTGCCAGCAGCCCACAGGGGGCCGGAGATACGCAGTATTTT. Variable domain in full (rest from reference TRBV2 and TRBJ2-3): EPEVTQTPSHQVTQMGQEVILRCVPISNHLYFYWYRQILGQKVEFLVSFYNNEISEKSEIFDDQFSVERPDGSNFTLKIRSTKLEDSAMYFCASSPQGAGDTQYFGPGTRLTVL.

This chain links TRBV25-1 with TRBJ1-2; D ambiguous. CDR1 MGHDK and CDR2 SYGVNS come from the germline V gene. This CDR3 is built from 11 residues. With 6 bases removed from V and 6 bases from J, the gap between germline ends came to 8 bases. The CDR3 sequence: CASRALDGYTF. The CDR3, as DNA: TGTGCCAGCAGAGCACTAGATGGCTACACCTTC.

The rearrangement joins TRBV19 to TRBJ2-5, with unresolved D. The CDR3 runs to 13 residues. The ends were cut back, 8 bases at V and 5 bases at J, with 15 bases in the middle. From germline, CDR1 is LNHDA and CDR2 SQIVND (reference sequence). CDR3 sequence: CASGPTYGETQYF. The CDR3 nucleotides are TGTGCCAGTGGCCCGACATATGGGGAGACCCAGTACTTC.

J is TRBJ2-3 and V is TRBV5-4, with 12 nucleotides matching TRBD2. J lost 5 bases, V lost 2 bases, and 6 bases had no gene match. CDR3 size: 16 residues. Germline V lookup: CDR1 SGHNT, CDR2 YYREEE (reference sequence). The CDR3 nucleotides are TGTGCCAGCAGCTTCAGACTAGCGGGGGCCCGAGATACGCAGTATTTT. It encodes CASSFRLAGARDTQYF.